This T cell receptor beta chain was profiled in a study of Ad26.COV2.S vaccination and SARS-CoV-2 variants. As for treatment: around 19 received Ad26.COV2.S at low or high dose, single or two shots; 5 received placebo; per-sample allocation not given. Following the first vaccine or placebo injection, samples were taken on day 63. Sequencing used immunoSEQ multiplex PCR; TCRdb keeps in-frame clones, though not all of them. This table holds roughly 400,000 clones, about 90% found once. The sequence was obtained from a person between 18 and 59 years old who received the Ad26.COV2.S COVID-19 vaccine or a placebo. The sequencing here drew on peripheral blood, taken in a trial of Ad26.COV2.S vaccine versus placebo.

CDR3 DNA: TGTGCCACCCCGGACGGGAACTATGGCTACACCTTC. It specifies CATPDGNYGYTF. The J gene is TRBJ1-2, the V gene TRBV7-9; D unclear. This CDR3 contains 12 residues. CDR1 SEHNR and CDR2 FQNEAQ come from the germline V gene (reference sequence). Trimming pared 10 bases from V and 2 bases from J, leaving 11 bases between.